This T cell receptor (beta chain) was sequenced for a study of blood T cell repertoires in COVID-19. The assay was immunoSEQ multiplex PCR, and TCRdb's table has in-frame clones only and misses some. The table has 99,000 or so clones, less than 90% seen once. The CDR3 has 15 residues. Germline V gene sequence: CDR1 SGDLS, CDR2 YYNGEE. With 0 bases removed from V and 3 bases from J, the gap between germline ends came to 10 bases. The sequencing sample was made of peripheral blood. The chain recombines TRBV9 with TRBJ2-1; a possible D gene is TRBD2 (6 bases). This sequence was found in a human donor in a cohort sampled during active COVID-19. The CDR3 reads CASSVELAHYNEQFF. The CDR3 DNA is TGTGCCAGCAGCGTAGAACTAGCCCACTACAATGAGCAGTTCTTC.